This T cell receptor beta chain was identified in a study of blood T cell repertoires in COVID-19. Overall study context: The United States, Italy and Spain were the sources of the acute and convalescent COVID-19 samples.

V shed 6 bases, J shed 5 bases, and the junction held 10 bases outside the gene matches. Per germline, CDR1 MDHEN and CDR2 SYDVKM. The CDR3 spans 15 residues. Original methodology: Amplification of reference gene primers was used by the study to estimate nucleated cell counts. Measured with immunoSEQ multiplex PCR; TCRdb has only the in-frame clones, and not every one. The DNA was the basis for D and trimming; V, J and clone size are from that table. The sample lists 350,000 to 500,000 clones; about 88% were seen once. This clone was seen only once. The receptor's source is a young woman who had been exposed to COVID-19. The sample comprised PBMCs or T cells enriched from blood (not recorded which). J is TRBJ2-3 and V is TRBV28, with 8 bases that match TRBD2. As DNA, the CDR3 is TGTGCCAGCAGGTCCGGGACTAGAGCCGTAGATACGCAGTATTTT. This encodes CASRSGTRAVDTQYF.